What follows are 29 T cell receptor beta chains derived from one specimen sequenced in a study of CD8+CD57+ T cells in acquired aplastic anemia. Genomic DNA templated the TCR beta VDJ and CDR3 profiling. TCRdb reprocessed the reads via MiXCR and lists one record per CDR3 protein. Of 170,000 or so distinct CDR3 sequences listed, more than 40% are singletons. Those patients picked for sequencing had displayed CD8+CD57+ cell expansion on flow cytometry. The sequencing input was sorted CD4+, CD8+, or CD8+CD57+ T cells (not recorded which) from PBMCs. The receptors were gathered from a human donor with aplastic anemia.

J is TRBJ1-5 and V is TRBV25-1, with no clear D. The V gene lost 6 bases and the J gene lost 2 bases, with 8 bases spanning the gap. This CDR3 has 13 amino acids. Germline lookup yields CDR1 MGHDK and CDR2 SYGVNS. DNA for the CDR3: TGTGCCAGCAGCTCTTATGGCAATCAGCCCCAGCATTTT. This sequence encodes CASSSYGNQPQHF.

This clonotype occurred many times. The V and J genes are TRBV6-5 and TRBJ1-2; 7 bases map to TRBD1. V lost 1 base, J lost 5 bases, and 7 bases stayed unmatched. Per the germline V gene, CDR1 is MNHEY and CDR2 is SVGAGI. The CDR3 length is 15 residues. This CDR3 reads CASSYLRDRQYGYTF. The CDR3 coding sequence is TGTGCCAGCAGTTACTTAAGGGACAGACAGTATGGCTACACCTTC.

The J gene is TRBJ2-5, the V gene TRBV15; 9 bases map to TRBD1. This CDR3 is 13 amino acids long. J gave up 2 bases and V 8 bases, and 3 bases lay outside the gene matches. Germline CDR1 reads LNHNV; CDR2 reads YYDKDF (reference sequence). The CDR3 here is CATGTGRQETQYF. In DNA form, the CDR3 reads TGTGCCACCGGGACAGGGAGGCAAGAGACCCAGTACTTC.

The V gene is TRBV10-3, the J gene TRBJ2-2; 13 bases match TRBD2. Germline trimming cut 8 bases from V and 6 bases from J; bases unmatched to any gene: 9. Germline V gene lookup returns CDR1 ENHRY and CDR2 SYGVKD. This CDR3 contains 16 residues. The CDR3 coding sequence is TGTGCCATCTCGGCGGGACTAGCGGGATGGGCCGGGGAGCTGTTTTTT. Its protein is CAISAGLAGWAGELFF.

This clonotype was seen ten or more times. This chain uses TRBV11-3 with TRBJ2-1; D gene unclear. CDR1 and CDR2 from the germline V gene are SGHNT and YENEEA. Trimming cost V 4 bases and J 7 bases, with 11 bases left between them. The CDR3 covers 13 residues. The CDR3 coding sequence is TGTGCCAGCAGCTCAGACAAAGGGAATGAGCAGTTCTTC. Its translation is CASSSDKGNEQFF.

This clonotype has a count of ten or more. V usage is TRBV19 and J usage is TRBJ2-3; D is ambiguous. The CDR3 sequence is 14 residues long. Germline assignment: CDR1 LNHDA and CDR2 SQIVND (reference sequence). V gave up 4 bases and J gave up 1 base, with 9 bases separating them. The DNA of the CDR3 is TGTGCCAGTAGTAGTCGATTGGGCACAGATACGCAGTATTTT. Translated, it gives CASSSRLGTDTQYF.

CDR3 sequence (DNA): TGCAGTGCTAGTTCAGGATCGACCTCCTACAATGAGCAGTTCTTC. Its protein product is CSASSGSTSYNEQFF. J is TRBJ2-1 and V is TRBV20-1; no definite D call. With 3 bases removed from V and 0 bases from J, the gap between germline ends came to 12 bases. The CDR3 totals 15 residues. Per the germline V gene, CDR1 is DFQATT and CDR2 is SNEGSKA (reference sequence).

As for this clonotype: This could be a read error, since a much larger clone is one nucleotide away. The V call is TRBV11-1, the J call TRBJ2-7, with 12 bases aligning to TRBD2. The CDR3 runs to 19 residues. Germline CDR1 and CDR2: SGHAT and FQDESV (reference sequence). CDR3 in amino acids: CVSSHPSQLAGGDPYEQYF. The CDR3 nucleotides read TGTGTCAGCAGCCATCCTTCCCAACTAGCGGGAGGAGATCCCTACGAGCAGTACTTC.

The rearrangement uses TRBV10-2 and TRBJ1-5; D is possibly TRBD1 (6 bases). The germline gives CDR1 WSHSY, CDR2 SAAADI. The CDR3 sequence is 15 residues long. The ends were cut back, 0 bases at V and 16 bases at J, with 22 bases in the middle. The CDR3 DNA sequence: TGCGCCAGCAGTGAGTCCGTAGGGGGGGGCCGACTAAAACATTTT. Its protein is CASSESVGGGRLKHF.

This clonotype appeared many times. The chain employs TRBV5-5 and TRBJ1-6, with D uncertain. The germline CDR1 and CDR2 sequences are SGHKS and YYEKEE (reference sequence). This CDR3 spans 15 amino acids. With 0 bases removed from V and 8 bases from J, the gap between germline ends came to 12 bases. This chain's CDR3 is CASSLAGDDYSPLHF. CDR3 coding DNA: TGTGCCAGCAGCTTGGCAGGAGACGATTATTCACCCCTCCACTTT.

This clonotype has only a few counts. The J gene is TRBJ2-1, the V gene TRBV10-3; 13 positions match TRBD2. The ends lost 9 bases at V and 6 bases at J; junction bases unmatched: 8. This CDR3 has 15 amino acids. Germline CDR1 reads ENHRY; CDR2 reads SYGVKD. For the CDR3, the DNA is TGTGCCATGGGGACTAGCGGGGAGCGGGGCAATGAGCAGTTCTTC. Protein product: CAMGTSGERGNEQFF.

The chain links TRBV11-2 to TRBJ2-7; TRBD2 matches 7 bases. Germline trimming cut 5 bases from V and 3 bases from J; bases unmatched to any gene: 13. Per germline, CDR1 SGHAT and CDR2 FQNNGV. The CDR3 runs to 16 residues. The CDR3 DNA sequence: TGTGCCAGCAGCGTGGTCCTTGGCGGGAGTTTCTACGAGCAGTACTTC. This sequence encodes CASSVVLGGSFYEQYF.

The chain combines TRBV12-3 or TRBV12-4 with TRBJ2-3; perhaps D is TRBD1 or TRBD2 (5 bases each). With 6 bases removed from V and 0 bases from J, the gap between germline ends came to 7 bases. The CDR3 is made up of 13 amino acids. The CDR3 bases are TGTGCCAGCAGGGGGGACAGCACAGATACGCAGTATTTT. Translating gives CASRGDSTDTQYF.

Written as DNA, the CDR3 is TGTGCCACCAGCAGACCGGGACAGGGTTCCTACGAGCAGTACTTC. It translates to CATSRPGQGSYEQYF. The rearrangement uses TRBV15 and TRBJ2-7; 9 bases fit TRBD1. Germline lookup yields CDR1 LNHNV and CDR2 YYDKDF (reference sequence). The V segment lost 2 bases and the J segment 1 base; nucleotides outside the gene matches: 3. The CDR3 runs 15 residues.

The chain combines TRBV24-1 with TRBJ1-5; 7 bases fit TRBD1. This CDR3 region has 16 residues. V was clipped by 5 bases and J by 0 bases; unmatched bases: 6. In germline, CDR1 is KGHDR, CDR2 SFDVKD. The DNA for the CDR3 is TGTGCCACCAGTGGCCCAACAGGGGCTAGCAATCAGCCCCAGCATTTT. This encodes CATSGPTGASNQPQHF.

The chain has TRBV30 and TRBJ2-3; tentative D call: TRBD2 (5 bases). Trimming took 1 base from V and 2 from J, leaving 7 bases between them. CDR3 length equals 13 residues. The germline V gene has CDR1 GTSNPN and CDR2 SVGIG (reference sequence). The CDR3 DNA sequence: TGTGCCTGGAGTGGAGGGATCACAGATACGCAGTATTTT. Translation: CAWSGGITDTQYF.

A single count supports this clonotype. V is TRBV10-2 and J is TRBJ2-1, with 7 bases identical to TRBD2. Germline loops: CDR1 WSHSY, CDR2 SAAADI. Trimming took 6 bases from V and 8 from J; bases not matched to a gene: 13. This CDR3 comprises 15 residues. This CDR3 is CASSHGLVLGDEQFF. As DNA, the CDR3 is TGCGCCAGCAGCCATGGACTAGTATTAGGTGATGAGCAGTTCTTC.

CDR3 protein: CSARGGQGSGNTIYF. Written as DNA, the CDR3 is TGCAGTGCTAGAGGCGGGCAGGGCTCTGGAAACACCATATATTTT. The chain employs TRBV20-1 and TRBJ1-3; D might be TRBD1 (5 bases). V lost 1 base and J lost 0, with 10 bases in between. CDR1 DFQATT and CDR2 SNEGSKA come from the germline V gene (reference sequence). The CDR3 is 15 amino acids.

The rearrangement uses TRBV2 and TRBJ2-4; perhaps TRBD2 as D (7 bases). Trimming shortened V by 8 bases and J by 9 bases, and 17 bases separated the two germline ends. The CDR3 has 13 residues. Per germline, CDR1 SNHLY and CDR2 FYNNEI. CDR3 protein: CASVLTGGGIQYF. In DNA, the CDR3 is TGTGCCAGCGTCCTGACAGGCGGGGGCATTCAGTACTTC.

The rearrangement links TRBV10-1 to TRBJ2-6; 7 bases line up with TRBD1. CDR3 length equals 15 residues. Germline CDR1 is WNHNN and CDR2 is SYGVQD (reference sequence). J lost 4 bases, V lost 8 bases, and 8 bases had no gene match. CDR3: CASLGDSSGANVLTF. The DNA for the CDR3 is TGCGCCAGCCTGGGGGACAGCTCGGGGGCCAACGTCCTGACTTTC.

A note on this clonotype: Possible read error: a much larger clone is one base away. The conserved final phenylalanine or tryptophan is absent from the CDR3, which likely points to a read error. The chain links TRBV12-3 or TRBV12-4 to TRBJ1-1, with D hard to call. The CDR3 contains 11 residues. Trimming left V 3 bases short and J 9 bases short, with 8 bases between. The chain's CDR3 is CASSFTRQAFS. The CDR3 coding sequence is TGTGCCAGCAGTTTTACTCGGCAAGCTTTCTCT.

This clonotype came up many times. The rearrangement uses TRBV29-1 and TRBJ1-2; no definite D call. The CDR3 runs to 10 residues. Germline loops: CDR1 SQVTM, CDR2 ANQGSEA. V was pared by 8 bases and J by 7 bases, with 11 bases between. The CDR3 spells CSIREGGYTF. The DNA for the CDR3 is TGCAGCATTCGGGAGGGTGGCTACACCTTC.

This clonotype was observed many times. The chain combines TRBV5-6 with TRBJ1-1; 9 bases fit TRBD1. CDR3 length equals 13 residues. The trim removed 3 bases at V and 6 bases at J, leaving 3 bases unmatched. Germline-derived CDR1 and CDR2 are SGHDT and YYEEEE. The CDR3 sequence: CASSWDRDPEAFF. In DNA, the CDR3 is TGTGCCAGCAGCTGGGACAGGGATCCTGAAGCTTTCTTT.

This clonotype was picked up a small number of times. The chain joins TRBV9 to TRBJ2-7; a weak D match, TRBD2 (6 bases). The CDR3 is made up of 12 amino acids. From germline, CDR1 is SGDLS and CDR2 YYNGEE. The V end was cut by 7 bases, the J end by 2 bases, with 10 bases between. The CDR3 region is CASSGLTYEQYF. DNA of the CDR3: TGTGCCAGCTCGGGACTGACCTACGAGCAGTACTTC.

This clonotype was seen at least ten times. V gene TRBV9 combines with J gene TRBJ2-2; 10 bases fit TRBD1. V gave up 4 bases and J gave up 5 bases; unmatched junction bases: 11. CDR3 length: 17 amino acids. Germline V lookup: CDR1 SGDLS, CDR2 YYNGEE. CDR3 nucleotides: TGTGCCAGCAGCCTGGGACAGGGGCCCCGTCGGACCGGGGAGCTGTTTTTT. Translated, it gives CASSLGQGPRRTGELFF.

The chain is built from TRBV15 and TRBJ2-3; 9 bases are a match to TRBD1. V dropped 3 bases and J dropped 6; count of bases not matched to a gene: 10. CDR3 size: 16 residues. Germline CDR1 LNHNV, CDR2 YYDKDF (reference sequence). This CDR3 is CATSSNFGTGTDTQYF. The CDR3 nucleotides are TGTGCCACCAGCAGTAACTTCGGGACAGGGACGGATACGCAGTATTTT.

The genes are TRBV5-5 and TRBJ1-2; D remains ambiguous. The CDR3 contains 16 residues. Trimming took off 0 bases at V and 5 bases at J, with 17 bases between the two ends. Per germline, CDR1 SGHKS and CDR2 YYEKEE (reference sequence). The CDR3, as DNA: TGTGCCAGCAGCTTGGGTCGGGTACGGGTTCCGTATGGCTACACCTTC. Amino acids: CASSLGRVRVPYGYTF. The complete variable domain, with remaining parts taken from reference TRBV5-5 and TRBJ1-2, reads DAGVTQSPTHLIKTRGQQVTLRCSPISGHKSVSWYQQVLGQGPQFIFQYYEKEERGRGNFPDRFSARQFPNYSSELNVNALLLGDSALYLCASSLGRVRVPYGYTFGSGTRLTVV.

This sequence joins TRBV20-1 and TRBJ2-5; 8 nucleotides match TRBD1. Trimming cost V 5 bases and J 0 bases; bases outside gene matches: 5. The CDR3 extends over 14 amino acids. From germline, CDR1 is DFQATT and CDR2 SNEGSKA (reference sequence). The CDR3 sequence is CSASTGADQETQYF. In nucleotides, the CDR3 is TGCAGTGCTTCGACAGGGGCAGACCAAGAGACCCAGTACTTC.

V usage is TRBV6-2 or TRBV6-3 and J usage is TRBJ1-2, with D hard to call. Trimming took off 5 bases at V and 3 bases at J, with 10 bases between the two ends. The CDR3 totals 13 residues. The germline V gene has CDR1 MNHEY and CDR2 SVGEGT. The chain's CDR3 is CASSIGVDYGYTF. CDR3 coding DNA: TGTGCCAGCAGTATCGGAGTGGACTATGGCTACACCTTC.